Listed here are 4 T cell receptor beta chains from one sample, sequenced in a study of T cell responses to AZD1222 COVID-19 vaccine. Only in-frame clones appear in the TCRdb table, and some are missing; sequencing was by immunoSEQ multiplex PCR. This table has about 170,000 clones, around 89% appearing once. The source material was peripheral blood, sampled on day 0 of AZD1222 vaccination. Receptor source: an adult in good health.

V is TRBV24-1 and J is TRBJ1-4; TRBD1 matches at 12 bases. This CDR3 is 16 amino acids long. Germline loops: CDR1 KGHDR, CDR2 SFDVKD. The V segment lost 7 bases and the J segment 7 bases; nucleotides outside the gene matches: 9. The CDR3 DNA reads TGTGCCACCAGCTCGGGACAGGGGGCCTTGGTTGAAAAACTGTTTTTT. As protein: CATSSGQGALVEKLFF.

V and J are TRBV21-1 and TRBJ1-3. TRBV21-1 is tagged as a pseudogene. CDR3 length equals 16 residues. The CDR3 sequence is CASIYPLLLRGNTIYF. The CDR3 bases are TGTGCCAGCATATACCCGTTACTCCTGCGGGGAAACACCATATATTTT.

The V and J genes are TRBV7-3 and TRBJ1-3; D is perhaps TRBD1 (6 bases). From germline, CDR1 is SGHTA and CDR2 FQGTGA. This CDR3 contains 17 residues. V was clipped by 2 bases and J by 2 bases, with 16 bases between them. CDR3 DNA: TGTGCCAGCAGCTTACAGCCCACAGGGACGACTGGAAACACCATATATTTT. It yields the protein CASSLQPTGTTGNTIYF.

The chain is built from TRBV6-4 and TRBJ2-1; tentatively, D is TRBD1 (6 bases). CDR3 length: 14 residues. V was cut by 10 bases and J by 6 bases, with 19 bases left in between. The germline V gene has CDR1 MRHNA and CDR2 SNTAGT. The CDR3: CATREQGLTNEQFF. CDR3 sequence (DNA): TGTGCCACCCGCGAACAGGGTCTGACCAATGAGCAGTTCTTC.